The following is a T cell receptor beta chain sequence with its context. Its cognate antigen is unknown. Germline CDR1 reads LNHDA; CDR2 reads SQIVND (reference sequence). CDR3 size: 14 residues. J was trimmed by 8 bases and V by 5 bases; bases with no gene match: 6. These data originate in a study of cytomegalovirus exposure and HLA in healthy donors. Overall study findings and caveats: With later analysis, a missense DCLRE1C variant became linked to TCR beta V- and J-gene trimming. A previous analysis found most TCR beta V segments productive roughly 90% or roughly 30% of the time. Analyzed later, association rates of TCRs varied across HLA loci, with DRB1 most and HLA-C fewest.

The PCR contained 60 Vbeta and 13 Jbeta primers. The repertoire was sequenced with immunoSEQ multiplex PCR; TCRdb's copy has only in-frame clones and lacks some. This sample has around 180,000 clones, with about 78% found just once. This TCR derives from a woman aged 45 to 65 in good health and CMV-seropositive. The gene calls are TRBV19 and TRBJ2-1, with 10 bases lining up with TRBD2. Sequenced input: PBMCs. This CDR3 reads CASSQKRGGHEQFF. In DNA, the CDR3 is TGTGCCAGTAGTCAGAAGCGGGGGGGCCATGAGCAGTTCTTC.